A single sample gave rise to the 14 T cell receptor beta chains below, sequenced in a study of blood T cells in healthy people across ages. It was with a sample-barcoded 5' primer and a J-beta primer mix that a second PCR of roughly 6 to 11 cycles was run. TCRdb fed the 5' RACE reads into MiXCR, producing one record per CDR3 protein. This sample has around 800,000 distinct CDR3 sequences, with around 62% found just once. The sample consisted of blood. The receptors stem from a man younger than 40 in good health.

In this sample, this clonotype turned up a few times. The V call is TRBV7-2, the J call TRBJ1-5; 9 bases match TRBD1. This CDR3 region has 15 residues. From germline, CDR1 is SGHTA and CDR2 FQGNSA. With 5 bases clipped from V and 4 bases from J, the junction kept 6 bases outside the gene matches. The CDR3 here is CASSQGQGSNQPQHF. The DNA for the CDR3 is TGTGCCAGCAGCCAGGGACAGGGTTCGAATCAGCCCCAGCATTTT. The entire variable domain, with the rest obtained from reference TRBV7-2 and TRBJ1-5, is as follows: GAGVSQSPSNKVTEKGKDVELRCDPISGHTALYWYRQSLGQGLEFLIYFQGNSAPDKSGLPSDRFSAERTGGSVSTLTIQRTQQEDSAVYLCASSQGQGSNQPQHFGDGTRLSIL.

The table lists this clonotype with a few counts. The J gene is TRBJ2-6, the V gene TRBV5-1; TRBD1 might be the D (6 bases). V lost 0 bases, J lost 3 bases, and 13 bases lay in between. Per the germline V gene, CDR1 is SGHRS and CDR2 is YFSETQ. The CDR3 has 17 residues. The DNA for the CDR3 is TGCGCCAGCAGCTTGGGGACAGTCGTTATTGGGGCCAACGTCCTGACTTTC. As protein: CASSLGTVVIGANVLTF.

This sequence joins TRBV6-2 or TRBV6-3 and TRBJ1-2, with D unresolved. This CDR3 comprises 12 residues. Trimming removed 6 bases at V and 7 bases at J, with 12 bases between. Germline CDR1 reads MNHEY; CDR2 reads SVGEGT. As DNA, the CDR3 is TGTGCCAGCAGCCCCACGTCCCGTGGCTACACCTTC. It is translated as CASSPTSRGYTF.

The chain employs TRBV5-1 and TRBJ2-7; D call uncertain. The germline gives CDR1 SGHRS, CDR2 YFSETQ. The V end lost 4 bases, the J end lost 0 bases, and 8 bases lay between the germline ends. This CDR3 is 13 amino acids long. CDR3 nucleotides: TGCGCCAGCAGCCCGACCCCCTCCTACGAGCAGTACTTC. This sequence encodes CASSPTPSYEQYF.

The V call is TRBV4-3, the J call TRBJ2-1; D not certain. Trimming took off 0 bases at V and 4 bases at J, with 7 bases between the two ends. The CDR3 length is 14 residues. In germline, CDR1 is LGHNA, CDR2 YSLEER. The CDR3 reads CASSQDLKYNEQFF. The CDR3 DNA reads as TGCGCCAGCAGCCAAGATCTGAAATACAATGAGCAGTTCTTC.

The chain has TRBV2 and TRBJ1-2; D is ambiguous. Looked up from germline, CDR1 is SNHLY and CDR2 is FYNNEI. Trimming pared 3 bases from V and 3 bases from J, leaving 5 bases between. This CDR3 has 12 residues. The CDR3 nucleotides read TGTGCCAGCAGTGAGTCGGACTATGGCTACACCTTC. Amino acids: CASSESDYGYTF.

The chain uses TRBV20-1 and TRBJ2-4, with TRBD2 identical over 9 bases. V lost 5 bases to trimming and J lost 6 bases; unmatched junction nucleotides: 11. This CDR3 is built from 15 residues. Germline CDR1 DFQATT, CDR2 SNEGSKA (reference sequence). The CDR3 reads CSAPSAGGLGNIQYF. Written as DNA, the CDR3 is TGCAGTGCTCCCTCTGCGGGGGGGCTGGGAAACATTCAGTACTTC.

V is TRBV7-2 and J is TRBJ2-7; maybe TRBD2 (5 bases). V dropped 4 bases and J dropped 6 bases, with 13 bases sitting between them. The CDR3 is 13 residues long. CDR1 and CDR2 from the germline V gene are SGHTA and FQGNSA. The CDR3 coding sequence is TGTGCCAGCAGCTCCTGGAGAGGAGGCGAGCAGTACTTC. Translated, it gives CASSSWRGGEQYF.

Comment on this clonotype: An end of the junction does not agree with germline; a read error may underlie this. The chain joins TRBV9 to TRBJ1-1; D is possibly TRBD1 (5 bases). Per germline, CDR1 SGDLS and CDR2 YYNGEE. The CDR3 runs to 13 residues. CDR3 nucleotide sequence: TGTGCCAGCAGCGAGGGGACGAACACTGGAGCTTTCTTT. Translating gives CASSEGTNTGAFF.

The gene calls are TRBV28 and TRBJ2-7; TRBD2 matches 7 bases. CDR1 MDHEN and CDR2 SYDVKM come from the germline V gene. CDR3 length: 15 amino acids. V lost 3 bases to trimming and J lost 1 base; unmatched junction nucleotides: 6. CDR3 in DNA: TGTGCCAGCAGTTTGCGGGGGTCGACTTCCTACGAGCAGTACTTC. Translated, it gives CASSLRGSTSYEQYF. The variable domain in full, completed from reference TRBV28 and TRBJ2-7, reads DVKVTQSSRYLVKRTGEKVFLECVQDMDHENMFWYRQDPGLGLRLIYFSYDVKMKEKGDIPEGYSVSREKKERFSLILESASTNQTSMYLCASSLRGSTSYEQYFGPGTRLTVT.

This chain links TRBV28 with TRBJ2-7; D is uncertain. Per the germline V gene, CDR1 is MDHEN and CDR2 is SYDVKM. V lost 5 bases to trimming and J lost 7 bases, with 9 bases between them. The CDR3 covers 11 residues. The CDR3 sequence: CASSDSPEQYF. CDR3 DNA: TGTGCCAGCAGTGATTCGCCAGAGCAGTACTTC.

This chain connects TRBV7-8 to TRBJ1-6, with 9 bases matching TRBD1. This CDR3 has 18 residues. Germline trimming cut 3 bases from V and 1 base from J; bases unmatched to any gene: 7. The germline V gene encodes CDR1 SGHVS and CDR2 FQNEAQ. CDR3 sequence (DNA): TGTGCCAGCAGCTTTCCGGGACAGGGAATTTCCTATAATTCACCCCTCCACTTT. Its protein is CASSFPGQGISYNSPLHF.

The chain recombines TRBV5-4 with TRBJ2-6, with 9 nucleotides matching TRBD1. Germline-derived CDR1 and CDR2 are SGHNT and YYREEE (reference sequence). This CDR3 has 16 amino acids. Unmatched junction bases numbered 5, after V lost 7 bases and J lost 0 bases. The CDR3 reads CASGGTGSSGANVLTF. In DNA form, the CDR3 reads TGTGCCAGCGGCGGGACAGGGTCCTCTGGGGCCAACGTCCTGACTTTC.

This chain connects TRBV7-2 to TRBJ1-6; no firm D call. V lost 5 bases and J lost 0, with 11 bases in between. The CDR3 is 16 residues long. Germline CDR1 SGHTA, CDR2 FQGNSA. This CDR3 reads CASSPAESSYNSPLHF. In nucleotides, the CDR3 is TGTGCCAGCAGCCCAGCAGAGAGCTCCTATAATTCACCCCTCCACTTT.